The TCR beta chain under discussion was sequenced for a study of lymphopenia after photon versus proton radiotherapy. Study findings and constraints: Photon-treated patients lost naive T cells and TCR diversity; proton-treated stayed stable. Oligoclonal CD8+ Temra expansion after nadir drove photon patients' diversity drop.

Sequencing used immunoSEQ multiplex PCR; TCRdb keeps in-frame clones, though not all of them. In the table there are about 30,000 clones, 94% of which are singletons. This clone was picked up one time. Its cognate antigen is unknown. Trimming shortened V by 3 bases and J by 1 base, and 13 bases separated the two germline ends. This CDR3 comprises 15 residues. Germline V lookup: CDR1 SGDLS, CDR2 YYNGEE. Sequencing was performed on peripheral blood, taken from a patient treated with photon-based radiotherapy. V usage is TRBV9 and J usage is TRBJ1-1, with no clear D. The receptor was derived from a woman in her forties or fifties with cholangiocarcinoma. CDR3: CASSGAGRANTEAFF. The DNA for the CDR3 is TGTGCCAGCAGCGGAGCTGGTAGAGCGAACACTGAAGCTTTCTTT.